A single sample is the source of the 31 T cell receptor beta chains below, sequenced in a study of T cell clones after liver transplantation (dated by TCRdb to the late 2010s). Receptor libraries were prepared by the immunoSEQ multiplex PCR assay. TCRdb re-hosts the immuneACCESS table, in-frame sequences only. Its copies lack some clones; in the studies checked, an unresolved V gene accounts for under half of them, and the cause for the rest is not known. The sample profile shows 60,000 or so clones; 60% to 80% of them were found once. Around 8.9% of the sample goes to the ten largest clones. The sequencing here drew on CD4+ T cells from blood, taken at the 22-month timepoint. These receptors were obtained from a human patient who received a liver transplant. Some T cells present after a transplant may be cells of the graft donor.

The chain has TRBV18 and TRBJ1-2, with TRBD1 identical over 7 bases. This CDR3 is built from 17 residues. V was clipped by 6 bases and J by 1 base; unmatched bases: 14. Germline V CDR1 and CDR2: KGHSH, LQKENI. The CDR3 DNA is TGTGCCAGCTCCCCTAAGACAGGGATGACCTATAACTATGGCTACACCTTC. Translated, it gives CASSPKTGMTYNYGYTF. The whole variable domain, remainder taken from reference TRBV18 and TRBJ1-2, is NAGVMQNPRHLVRRRGQEARLRCSPMKGHSHVYWYRQLPEEGLKFMVYLQKENIIDESGMPKERFSAEFPKEGPSILRIQQVVRGDSAAYFCASSPKTGMTYNYGYTFGSGTRLTVV.

The chain couples TRBV4-1 to TRBJ1-5; unclear D gene. The ends were cut back, 1 base at V and 1 base at J, with 11 bases in the middle. The CDR3 contains 16 residues. Germline lookup yields CDR1 MGHRA and CDR2 YSYEKL. The CDR3 sequence is CASSQVGEESNQPQHF. CDR3 nucleotides: TGCGCCAGCAGCCAAGTTGGAGAAGAAAGCAATCAGCCCCAGCATTTT.

The chain links TRBV28 to TRBJ1-3; weak D call: TRBD1 (5 bases). CDR1 is MDHEN and CDR2 is SYDVKM in the germline V gene. This CDR3 is built from 18 residues. V was cut by 6 bases and J by 1 base, with 22 bases left in between. DNA for the CDR3: TGTGCCAGCAGCCTCACTCCCGGGGCCGACATTTCTGGAAACACCATATATTTT. This encodes CASSLTPGADISGNTIYF. Filled out from reference TRBV28 and TRBJ1-3, the complete variable domain reads DVKVTQSSRYLVKRTGEKVFLECVQDMDHENMFWYRQDPGLGLRLIYFSYDVKMKEKGDIPEGYSVSREKKERFSLILESASTNQTSMYLCASSLTPGADISGNTIYFGEGSWLTVV.

V is TRBV10-1 and J is TRBJ1-1; 7 positions agree with TRBD1. Germline trimming cut 2 bases from V and 11 bases from J; bases unmatched to any gene: 11. Germline CDR1 WNHNN, CDR2 SYGVQD (reference sequence). The CDR3 runs 14 residues. Here the CDR3 reads CASSETTGARRAFF. The CDR3 DNA reads as TGCGCCAGCAGTGAGACCACAGGGGCTCGGAGGGCTTTCTTT.

This clone has just a few counts. This sequence joins TRBV7-9 and TRBJ2-1; perhaps TRBD1 as D (6 bases). V shed 5 bases and J shed 8 bases, with 19 bases lying between them. CDR1 is SEHNR, CDR2 FQNEAQ, per germline (reference sequence). The length of the CDR3 is 15 residues. CDR3 in amino acids: CASSPRGGRGDEQFF. The CDR3 DNA is TGTGCCAGCAGCCCGAGAGGAGGCAGGGGTGATGAGCAGTTCTTC.

This clone was counted once. The chain recombines TRBV19 with TRBJ2-1, with TRBD2 identical over 11 bases. The CDR3 contains 15 residues. V was pared by 7 bases and J by 2 bases, with 4 bases of the junction left unmatched. Per the germline V gene, CDR1 is LNHDA and CDR2 is SQIVND (reference sequence). The CDR3 region has the DNA TGTGCCAGTACTTTTAGCGGGGGGGCCTACAATGAGCAGTTCTTC. The encoded protein is CASTFSGGAYNEQFF.

The DNA of the CDR3 is TGTGCCAGTAGTAGACGGGACAGGGGGAGAGCCGAGCAGTACTTC. Protein: CASSRRDRGRAEQYF. V gene TRBV19 combines with J gene TRBJ2-7; TRBD1 agrees at 11 bases. The length of the CDR3 is 15 residues. After removal of 4 bases from V and 6 bases from J, the junction contained 8 bases not matched to a gene. CDR1 and CDR2 from the germline V gene are LNHDA and SQIVND (reference sequence).

This chain joins TRBV30 and TRBJ1-2; D is uncertain. Germline assignment: CDR1 GTSNPN and CDR2 SVGIG (reference sequence). The CDR3 contains 12 residues. Trimming removed 4 bases at V and 0 bases at J, with 6 bases between. Here the CDR3 DNA reads TGTGCCTGGACAGCAACTAACTATGGCTACACCTTC. It translates to CAWTATNYGYTF.

The V gene is TRBV27, the J gene TRBJ1-6; 12 bases match TRBD1. The V and J ends lost 0 bases and 10 bases, in that order; junction bases with no gene match: 10. This CDR3 is 18 amino acids long. Germline V gene lookup returns CDR1 MNHEY and CDR2 SMNVEV (reference sequence). In nucleotides, the CDR3 is TGTGCCAGCAGTTTATCGGGACAGGGGGCTTCTTGGAAATCACCCCTCCACTTT. Amino acid sequence: CASSLSGQGASWKSPLHF.

The chain uses TRBV7-2 and TRBJ2-3; D not resolved. Germline V gene sequence: CDR1 SGHTA, CDR2 FQGNSA. There are 16 residues in the CDR3. The ends were cut back, 1 base at V and 6 bases at J, with 17 bases in the middle. The CDR3, as DNA: TGTGCCAGCAGCTTAGTTGGGCCCCCGGGCCCCGATACGCAGTATTTT. Translating gives CASSLVGPPGPDTQYF.

V and J are TRBV11-3 and TRBJ1-1; a possible D gene is TRBD1 (5 bases). The CDR3 loop spans 13 amino acids. Per the germline V gene, CDR1 is SGHNT and CDR2 is YENEEA. The V end was cut by 4 bases, the J end by 3 bases, with 9 bases between. In DNA form, the CDR3 reads TGTGCCAGCAGCTCGGGGGGGGACACTGAAGCTTTCTTT. It specifies CASSSGGDTEAFF.

The genes are TRBV6-1 and TRBJ2-2; D might be TRBD1 (6 bases). Germline loops: CDR1 MNHNS, CDR2 SASEGT. The CDR3 consists of 15 residues. Trimming took off 7 bases at V and 3 bases at J, with 15 bases between the two ends. CDR3 protein: CASTRNRVDTGELFF. In DNA form, the CDR3 reads TGTGCCAGCACAAGAAACAGGGTGGACACCGGGGAGCTGTTTTTT.

The chain carries TRBV5-7 and TRBJ1-5; 9 bases line up with TRBD1. TRBV5-7 is annotated as an ORF whose role is uncertain. The CDR3 runs to 15 residues. With V trimmed by 6 bases and J by 4 bases, 8 bases remained unmatched. The CDR3 protein is CASTGRQGENQPQHF. CDR3 nucleotides: TGTGCCAGCACCGGTAGACAGGGGGAAAATCAGCCCCAGCATTTT.

The V call is TRBV20-1, the J call TRBJ1-2; D remains ambiguous. CDR1 DFQATT and CDR2 SNEGSKA come from the germline V gene (reference sequence). V lost 6 bases and J 8 bases, leaving 13 bases between the germline ends. The CDR3 extends over 11 amino acids. This CDR3 is CSALTDLGYTF. For the CDR3, the DNA is TGCAGTGCCCTTACCGACTTGGGCTACACCTTC.

Regarding this clone: At the DNA level, this CDR3 is encoded by other sequences in the same sample as well. The V and J genes are TRBV9 and TRBJ2-3; 8 bases agree with TRBD2. Trimming took 0 bases from V and 4 from J; bases not matched to a gene: 7. Germline values: CDR1 SGDLS, CDR2 YYNGEE. This CDR3 region has 16 residues. The DNA for the CDR3 is TGTGCCAGCAGCGTAGGGGGACTAGTTGTCGCAGATACGCAGTATTTT. Protein: CASSVGGLVVADTQYF.

This chain joins TRBV30 and TRBJ2-3; a possible D gene is TRBD2 (5 bases). This CDR3 comprises 12 residues. Per the germline V gene, CDR1 is GTSNPN and CDR2 is SVGIG (reference sequence). V was cut by 5 bases and J by 2 bases, with 8 bases left in between. The CDR3: CAWGLYTDTQYF. The CDR3 DNA reads as TGTGCCTGGGGACTGTACACAGATACGCAGTATTTT. The full variable domain, with the rest looked up from reference TRBV30 and TRBJ2-3, is SQTIHQWPATLVQPVGSPLSLECTVEGTSNPNLYWYRQAAGRGLQLLFYSVGIGQISSEVPQNLSASRPQDRQFILSSKKLLLSDSGFYLCAWGLYTDTQYFGPGTRLTVL.

The chain joins TRBV13 to TRBJ2-3, with 12 bases matching TRBD2. The CDR3 length is 16 residues. CDR1 PRHDT and CDR2 FYEKMQ come from the germline V gene (reference sequence). The junction had 2 bases not matched to a gene; V was cut back by 2 bases and J by 2 bases. CDR3 loop: CASSLWTSGATDTQYF. The CDR3 DNA follows: TGTGCCAGCAGCTTATGGACTAGCGGGGCCACAGATACGCAGTATTTT.

The chain employs TRBV29-1 and TRBJ1-1; TRBD1 agrees at 9 bases. The germline gives CDR1 SQVTM, CDR2 ANQGSEA. V was pared by 6 bases and J by 3 bases, with 5 bases of the junction left unmatched. The CDR3 spans 13 residues. CDR3 amino acids: CSVTGGIDTEAFF. The CDR3 DNA follows: TGCAGCGTGACAGGGGGGATTGACACTGAAGCTTTCTTT.

The rearrangement uses TRBV10-3 and TRBJ2-1; D is perhaps TRBD2 (5 bases). There are 17 residues in the CDR3. V lost 0 bases and J lost 0, with 12 bases in between. CDR1 and CDR2 from the germline V gene are ENHRY and SYGVKD. CDR3 protein: CAISESLDSSSYNEQFF. The CDR3 DNA sequence: TGTGCCATCAGTGAGTCGTTGGACTCGAGCTCCTACAATGAGCAGTTCTTC.

The chain has TRBV18 and TRBJ1-5, with a weak D call TRBD1 (5 bases). In germline, CDR1 is KGHSH, CDR2 LQKENI. The CDR3 consists of 15 residues. Trimming removed 2 bases at V and 4 bases at J, with 12 bases between. The CDR3 spells CASSPSQGGNQPQHF. The CDR3, as DNA: TGTGCCAGCTCACCATCGCAGGGAGGGAATCAGCCCCAGCATTTT.

V is TRBV5-6 and J is TRBJ1-3; maybe TRBD1 (5 bases). This CDR3 is 12 amino acids long. The V gene lost 0 bases and the J gene lost 7 bases, with 5 bases spanning the gap. The V gene's germline CDR1 is SGHDT and CDR2 YYEEEE. The CDR3 is CASSLEGNTIYF. The CDR3 DNA is TGTGCCAGCAGCTTGGAGGGGAACACCATATATTTT.

The chain couples TRBV27 to TRBJ2-1; the D is unclear. Germline assignment: CDR1 MNHEY and CDR2 SMNVEV (reference sequence). The CDR3 loop spans 15 amino acids. Between the trimmed V and J ends, which lost 7 bases and 3 bases, there was a span of 16 bases. The CDR3 DNA reads TGTGCCAGCACCCGCCAGGCTAATAACTACAATGAGCAGTTCTTC. Protein product: CASTRQANNYNEQFF.

This chain uses TRBV19 with TRBJ2-1; tentatively, D is TRBD2 (5 bases). The CDR3 has 15 residues. Germline V lookup: CDR1 LNHDA, CDR2 SQIVND (reference sequence). V gave up 7 bases and J gave up 7 bases, with 20 bases separating them. CDR3 nucleotides: TGTGCCAGTACCCCCCGGAGAGGGTCAGGAAATGAGCAGTTCTTC. Protein: CASTPRRGSGNEQFF.

The chain links TRBV7-2 to TRBJ1-3; 10 bases map to TRBD1. V lost 3 bases, J lost 2 bases, and 1 base stayed unmatched. Germline V lookup: CDR1 SGHTA, CDR2 FQGNSA. This CDR3 has 15 residues. The CDR3 nucleotides are TGTGCCAGCAGCTTGGACAGGGGGACTGGAAACACCATATATTTT. As protein: CASSLDRGTGNTIYF.

This clone was picked up one time. The V and J genes are TRBV5-1 and TRBJ1-5; maybe TRBD1 (6 bases). CDR3 length equals 11 residues. CDR1 is SGHRS, CDR2 YFSETQ, per germline. The germline V and J ends were trimmed by 10 bases and 6 bases, with 11 bases remaining between them. The CDR3 sequence: CAEGDAQPQHF. The DNA for the CDR3 is TGCGCCGAGGGGGACGCTCAGCCCCAGCATTTT.

This clone turned up a few times. CDR3 region: CASSLVAGEQYF. CDR3 coding DNA: TGTGCCAGCAGCTTAGTAGCGGGCGAGCAGTACTTC. The rearrangement joins TRBV7-9 to TRBJ2-7; 7 bases fit TRBD2. CDR3 length: 12 residues. Germline V lookup: CDR1 SEHNR, CDR2 FQNEAQ (reference sequence). V was pared by 1 base and J by 6 bases, with 0 bases of the junction left unmatched.

J is TRBJ1-2 and V is TRBV29-1, with TRBD1 matching over 7 bases. CDR1 is SQVTM and CDR2 is ANQGSEA in the germline V gene. Germline trimming cut 1 base from V and 4 bases from J; bases unmatched to any gene: 9. The length of the CDR3 is 15 residues. CDR3 in DNA: TGCAGCGTTGAAGGAGACAGGGTTGAGTTCTATGGCTACACCTTC. As protein: CSVEGDRVEFYGYTF.

The chain employs TRBV6-5 and TRBJ1-2; TRBD1 might be the D (6 bases). The length of the CDR3 is 15 residues. The V and J ends lost 0 bases and 8 bases respectively, with 16 bases between them. Germline V gives CDR1 MNHEY, CDR2 SVGAGI. The CDR3 coding sequence is TGTGCCAGCAGTTACTCTATCGACGGGGGGCGAGGCTACACCTTC. It encodes CASSYSIDGGRGYTF.

This clone was counted once. The rearrangement links TRBV19 to TRBJ1-5; possibly TRBD1 for D (5 bases). V was pared by 4 bases and J by 4 bases, with 20 bases between. Germline-derived CDR1 and CDR2 are LNHDA and SQIVND (reference sequence). The CDR3 totals 17 residues. The DNA of the CDR3 is TGTGCCAGTAGTACAGAACCGGGGGGGGTCCCGAATCAGCCCCAGCATTTT. Residues: CASSTEPGGVPNQPQHF.

The V call is TRBV11-2, the J call TRBJ1-1; the match to TRBD1 covers 8 bases. The CDR3 has 16 amino acids. Germline V gene sequence: CDR1 SGHAT, CDR2 FQNNGV. V trimming: 1 base; J trimming: 0 bases; junction bases outside the gene matches: 4. As DNA, the CDR3 is TGTGCCAGCAGCTTAGTCATGGGACAGGTGAACACTGAAGCTTTCTTT. Translating gives CASSLVMGQVNTEAFF.

V usage is TRBV7-7 and J usage is TRBJ2-1; TRBD2 matches 10 bases. Trimming took 5 bases from V and 6 from J; bases not matched to a gene: 7. This CDR3 is built from 15 residues. Germline CDR1 and CDR2: SSHAT and FNYEAQ (reference sequence). CDR3 loop: CASSDKRGGFNEQFF. The CDR3 DNA reads TGTGCCAGCAGCGACAAGCGGGGGGGCTTCAATGAGCAGTTCTTC.